This T cell receptor (beta chain) was sequenced for a study of T cell repertoires and HLA-DP antigens. Note on this clone: Its antigen is unidentified.

The CDR3 runs to 13 residues. V lost 0 bases and J lost 5, with 7 bases in between. Per the germline V gene, CDR1 is LNHDA and CDR2 is SQIVND (reference sequence). Study results and limitations: Sorted CD137+ clonality was 0.35 to 0.45 for both alloantigens, versus approximately 0.04 pre-culture.

Measured with immunoSEQ multiplex PCR; TCRdb has only the in-frame clones, and not every one. The table has over 60,000 clones, just under 80% seen once; the top ten hold around 1.5%. The chain uses TRBV19 and TRBJ1-1, with a tentative D call TRBD1 (6 bases). The TCR comes from a man aged 55 to 70 in good health and CMV-seronegative. Sequenced material: CD4+ T cells from PBMCs. The CDR3 DNA follows: TGTGCCAGTAGTATAGACAGGGGTACTGAAGCTTTCTTT. This translates into CASSIDRGTEAFF. Filled out from reference TRBV19 and TRBJ1-1, the complete variable domain reads DGGITQSPKYLFRKEGQNVTLSCEQNLNHDAMYWYRQDPGQGLRLIYYSQIVNDFQKGDIAEGYSVSREKKESFPLTVTSAQKNPTAFYLCASSIDRGTEAFFGQGTRLTVV.